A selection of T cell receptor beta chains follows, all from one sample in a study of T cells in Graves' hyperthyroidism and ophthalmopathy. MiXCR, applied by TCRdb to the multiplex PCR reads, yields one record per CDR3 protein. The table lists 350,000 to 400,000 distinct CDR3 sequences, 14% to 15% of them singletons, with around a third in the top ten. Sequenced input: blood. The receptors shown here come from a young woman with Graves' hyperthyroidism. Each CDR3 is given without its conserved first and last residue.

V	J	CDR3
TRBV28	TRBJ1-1	ASLSLTNTEAF
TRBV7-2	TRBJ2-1	ASSLAAVVHEQF
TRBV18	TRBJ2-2	ASSPNIGDLTGELF
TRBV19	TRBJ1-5	ASSKDLGQPQH
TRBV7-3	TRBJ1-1	ASSLGGGAQNTEAF
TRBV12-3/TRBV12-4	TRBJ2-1	ASSFGGGDEQL
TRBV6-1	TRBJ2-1	ASRRLAGEQHEQF
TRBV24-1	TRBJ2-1	ATSDPGTGANEQF
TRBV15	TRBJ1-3	ATSDGTGMHTIY
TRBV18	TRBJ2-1	ASSPGLAGDYNEQF
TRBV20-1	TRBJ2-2	SASPAGGTNTGELF
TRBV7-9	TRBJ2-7	ASSLVTGGPRGEQY
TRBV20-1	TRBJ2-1	SATGTSNEQF
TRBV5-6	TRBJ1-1	ASSTDVNRELDTEAF
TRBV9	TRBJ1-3	ASSAADNTGFGNTIY
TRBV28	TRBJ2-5	ANSLNKETQY
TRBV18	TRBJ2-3	ASSPPSDPGLTDTQY
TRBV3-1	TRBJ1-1	ANSPGTGDTEAF
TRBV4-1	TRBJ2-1	ASSQVRAGVLGEQF
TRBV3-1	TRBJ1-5	ASSQDTRAYSKH
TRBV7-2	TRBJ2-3	ASSLGGLAGAGDTQY
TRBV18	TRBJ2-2	ASSPRSRATGELF
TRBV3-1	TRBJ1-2	ASSQDSGTANGYT
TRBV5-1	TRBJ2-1	ASSNGGGSEQF
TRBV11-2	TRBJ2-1	ASSLEVGDLYNEQF
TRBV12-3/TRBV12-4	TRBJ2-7	ASSLESWRELYEQY
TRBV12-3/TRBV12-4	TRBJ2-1	ASSRTSGRFDEQF
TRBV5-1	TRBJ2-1	ASSLEEAGSYNEQF
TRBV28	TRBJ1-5	ASSFFGLGEQPQH
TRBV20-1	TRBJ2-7	SAKPVPEQY
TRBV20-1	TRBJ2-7	SARVLGREYEQY
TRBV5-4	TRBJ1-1	ASSLPGNAEAF
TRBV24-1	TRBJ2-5	ATSDPGTGQETQY
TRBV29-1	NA	SVEQGYNEQY
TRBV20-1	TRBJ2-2	SARDIQGDTGELF
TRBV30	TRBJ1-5	AWSGVTNDQPQH
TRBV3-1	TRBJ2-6	ASSEDSSAGANVLT
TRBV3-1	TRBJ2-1	ASAPRTGASSEQF
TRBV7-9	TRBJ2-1	ASSLAQWSPYNEQF
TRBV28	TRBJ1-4	ASSPPRGRANEKLF
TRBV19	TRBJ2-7	ASSIAKTGYEQY
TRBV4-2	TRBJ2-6	ASSHSGQPPSGANVLT